These 4 T cell receptor beta chains share one sample of origin, sequenced in a study of shared clonotypes between healthy human individuals (dated by TCRdb to about 2020). Libraries were built with the immunoSEQ multiplex PCR assay. TCRdb took this table from immuneACCESS and kept in-frame rearrangements with V and J called. Such tables lack part of the clones; where checked against another copy, unresolved V genes explain under half of the gap, and the rest is unexplained. For this sample there are approximately 2,200,000 clones; about 92% appear just once. Around 1.7% of the sample comes from the top ten. CD8 naive samples were obtained by positive selection for CCR7 among CD45RO-negative cells, yielding a CD45RA+CCR7+ population from which TemRA cells were excluded. Specimen: naive CD8+ T cells from PBMCs. The intended sense of this specimen's cell subset or site label: CD45RA+CCR7+. The source is a man in his late teens or twenties in good health. Some clones in this sample may be carry-over from other donors' samples.

The rearrangement uses TRBV4-1 and TRBJ1-5, with TRBD1 identical over 12 bases. Germline trimming cut 5 bases from V and 6 bases from J; bases unmatched to any gene: 5. The CDR3 loop spans 15 amino acids. The germline CDR1 and CDR2 sequences are MGHRA and YSYEKL. CDR3 nucleotides: TGCGCCAGCAGCTTCCGGGACAGGGGGCTTCAGCCCCAGCATTTT. Residues: CASSFRDRGLQPQHF.

The chain uses TRBV15 and TRBJ1-3; TRBD1 is a possible D gene (5 bases). This CDR3 region has 17 residues. Deletions cut 0 bases from V and 2 bases from J, with 14 bases between. The germline V gene encodes CDR1 LNHNV and CDR2 YYDKDF (reference sequence). The CDR3 DNA is TGTGCCACCAGCAGAGATCCGACGGGACCTCCTGGAAACACCATATATTTT. Its translation is CATSRDPTGPPGNTIYF.

This clone has a single count. The chain links TRBV11-2 to TRBJ2-3; the match to TRBD2 covers 11 bases. In germline, CDR1 is SGHAT, CDR2 FQNNGV. The CDR3 is 15 amino acids. V shed 1 base and J 8 bases; nucleotides not matched to a gene: 5. The CDR3 bases are TGTGCCAGCAGCTTAGTTAGCGGGAGGGCCGGTACGCAGTATTTT. Amino acid sequence: CASSLVSGRAGTQYF.

This chain uses TRBV5-1 with TRBJ1-4; TRBD1 matches at 11 bases. J gave up 10 bases and V 4 bases, and 6 bases lay outside the gene matches. CDR3 length equals 14 residues. Germline V gene lookup returns CDR1 SGHRS and CDR2 YFSETQ. The CDR3 DNA reads TGCGCCAGCAGCCCACCGGGACAGGGGGGAAAACTGTTTTTT. The encoded protein is CASSPPGQGGKLFF. The variable domain in full, completed from reference TRBV5-1 and TRBJ1-4, reads KAGVTQTPRYLIKTRGQQVTLSCSPISGHRSVSWYQQTPGQGLQFLFEYFSETQRNKGNFPGRFSGRQFSNSRSEMNVSTLELGDSALYLCASSPPGQGGKLFFGSGTQLSVL.